This T cell receptor (beta chain) was obtained from a study of beta chain features in type 1 diabetes. The study, taken as a whole, reports: For Type 1 diabetes patients, all four CD4+ subsets carried TCRB CDR3s that were moderately but significantly shorter.

This clone showed up just a few times. Its antigen is not identified. Trimming took 11 bases from V and 1 from J, leaving 17 bases between them. Germline values: CDR1 MNHEY, CDR2 SVGAGI. The CDR3 has 14 amino acids. Expressed TCRB transcripts were sequenced, since all the RNA that had been isolated was reverse transcribed. The table came from immunoSEQ multiplex PCR; TCRdb's copy has only in-frame clones and leaves some out. Among 300,000 to 350,000 clones listed, approximately 9.7% were seen once. This receptor was taken from a man younger than 45 with type 1 diabetes. V is TRBV6-5 and J is TRBJ2-5, with D perhaps TRBD2 (5 bases). The sequenced sample was central memory CD4+ T cells from blood. Here the CDR3 reads CAVSEGLIQETQYF. The DNA of the CDR3 is TGTGCCGTGTCAGAGGGCCTAATCCAAGAGACCCAGTACTTC.